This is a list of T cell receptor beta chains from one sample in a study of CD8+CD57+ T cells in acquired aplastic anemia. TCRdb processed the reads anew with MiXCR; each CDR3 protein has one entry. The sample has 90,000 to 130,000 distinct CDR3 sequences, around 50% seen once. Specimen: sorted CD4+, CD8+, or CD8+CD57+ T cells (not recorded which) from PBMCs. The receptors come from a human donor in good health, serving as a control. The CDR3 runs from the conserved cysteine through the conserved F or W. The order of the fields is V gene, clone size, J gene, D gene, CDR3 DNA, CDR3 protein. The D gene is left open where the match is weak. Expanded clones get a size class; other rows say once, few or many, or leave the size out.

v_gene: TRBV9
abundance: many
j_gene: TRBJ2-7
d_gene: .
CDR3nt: TGTGCCAGCAGCCCAGCCAGGGCCCCCTACGAGCAGTACTTC
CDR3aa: CASSPARAPYEQYF

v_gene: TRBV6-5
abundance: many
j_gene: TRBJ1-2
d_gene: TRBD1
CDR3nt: TGTGCCAGCAGTTACCTGGACAGGGGTTCTGGCTACACCTTC
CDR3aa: CASSYLDRGSGYTF

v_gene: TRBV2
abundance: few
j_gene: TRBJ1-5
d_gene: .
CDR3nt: TGTGCCAGCAGTGAAGCGCAAGGCAGGGGCAGATATAGCAATCAGCCCCAGCATTTT
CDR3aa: CASSEAQGRGRYSNQPQHF

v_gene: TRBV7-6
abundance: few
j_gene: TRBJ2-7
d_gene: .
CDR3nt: TGTGCCAGCAGCTTCTCCGGAAAGGAGCAGTACTTC
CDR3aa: CASSFSGKEQYF

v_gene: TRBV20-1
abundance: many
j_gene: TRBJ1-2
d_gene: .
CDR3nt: TGCAGTGCTAGAGATCAATTAAGGGCCCTTAACTATGGCTACACCTTC
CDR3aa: CSARDQLRALNYGYTF

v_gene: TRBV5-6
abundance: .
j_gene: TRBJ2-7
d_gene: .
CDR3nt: TGTGCCAGCAGCTTGGGAGGTGGGCAGTACTTC
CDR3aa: CASSLGGGQYF

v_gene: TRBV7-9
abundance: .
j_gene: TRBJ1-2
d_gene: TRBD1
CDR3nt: TGTGCCAACCCGGACAGGGTCGGCTATGGCTACACCTTC
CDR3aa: CANPDRVGYGYTF

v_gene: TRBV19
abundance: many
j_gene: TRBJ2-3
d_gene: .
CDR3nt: TGTGCCAGTAGTATTATAAGAGGGGCAGATACGCAGTATTTT
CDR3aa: CASSIIRGADTQYF

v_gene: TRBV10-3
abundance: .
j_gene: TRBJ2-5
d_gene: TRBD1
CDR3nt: TGTGCCACCAGGACAGGGGGAGAGACCCAGTACTTC
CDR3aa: CATRTGGETQYF

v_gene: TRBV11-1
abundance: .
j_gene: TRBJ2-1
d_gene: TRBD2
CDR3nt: TGTGCCAGCCCCCCGATAGCGGGGGCCGACTACAATGAGCAGTTCTTC
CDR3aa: CASPPIAGADYNEQFF

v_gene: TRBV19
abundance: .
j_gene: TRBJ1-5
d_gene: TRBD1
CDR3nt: TGTGCCAGTAGGGAGGACAGGGGACATCAGCCCCAGCATTTT
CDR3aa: CASREDRGHQPQHF

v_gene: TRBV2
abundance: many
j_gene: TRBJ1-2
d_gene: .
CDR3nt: TGTGCCACGAAGGACGTTGGGGCTGACTATGGCTACACCTTC
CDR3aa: CATKDVGADYGYTF

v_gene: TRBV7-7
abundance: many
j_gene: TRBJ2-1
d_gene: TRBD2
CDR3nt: TGTGCTAGCAGTCCCGGGACAAGGACTAGCGGGGGGCAAAATGAGCAGTTCTTC
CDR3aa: CASSPGTRTSGGQNEQFF

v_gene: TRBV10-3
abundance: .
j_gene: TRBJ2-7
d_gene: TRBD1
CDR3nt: TGTGCCATCAGTGAGTCGGGGACAGGGGCCTACGAGCAGTACTTC
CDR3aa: CAISESGTGAYEQYF

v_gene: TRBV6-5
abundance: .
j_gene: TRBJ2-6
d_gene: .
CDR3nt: TGTGCCAGCAGCTCTAGTAACTTAATCTCTGGGGCCAACGTCCTGACTTTC
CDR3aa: CASSSSNLISGANVLTF

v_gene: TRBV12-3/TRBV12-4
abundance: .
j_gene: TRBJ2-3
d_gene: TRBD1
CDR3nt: TGTGCCAGCAGTACCTGGGACAGGGTCACAGATACGCAGTATTTT
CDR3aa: CASSTWDRVTDTQYF

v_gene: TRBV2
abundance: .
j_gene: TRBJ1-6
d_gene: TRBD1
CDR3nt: TGTGTCAGCCGGACAGGGATGAATTCACCCCTCCACTTT
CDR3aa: CVSRTGMNSPLHF

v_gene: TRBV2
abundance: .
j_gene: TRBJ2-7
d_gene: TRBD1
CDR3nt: TGTGCCAGCAGTGAAGTGTGGACAGGGAACGAGCAGTACTTC
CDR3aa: CASSEVWTGNEQYF

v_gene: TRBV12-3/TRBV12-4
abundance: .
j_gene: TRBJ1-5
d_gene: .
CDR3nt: TGTGCCAGCAGTCCCATGGACGGGGACCGGCATTTT
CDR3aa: CASSPMDGDRHF

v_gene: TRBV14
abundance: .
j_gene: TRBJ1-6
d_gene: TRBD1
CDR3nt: TGTGCCAGCAGCCAAGATAAATCCTCCGGGACAGGGAGGGGGACCCTCCACTTT
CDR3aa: CASSQDKSSGTGRGTLHF

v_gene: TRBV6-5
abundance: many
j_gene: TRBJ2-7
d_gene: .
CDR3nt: TGTGCCAGCAGTTACGGAGGGGTCTCCTACGAGCAGTACTTC
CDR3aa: CASSYGGVSYEQYF

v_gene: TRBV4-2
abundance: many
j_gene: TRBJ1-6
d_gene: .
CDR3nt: TGTGCCAGCAGATGGGGGCAGGGAGATTCACCCCTCCACTTT
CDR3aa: CASRWGQGDSPLHF

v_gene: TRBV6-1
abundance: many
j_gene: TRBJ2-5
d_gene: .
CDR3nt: TGTGCCAGCAGTGAGTGGGGGTCGCGGGAGACCCAGTACTTC
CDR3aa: CASSEWGSRETQYF

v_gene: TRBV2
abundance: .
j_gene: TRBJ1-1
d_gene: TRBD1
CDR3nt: TGTGCCAGCAGTGGACAGGGTACGAACACTGAAGCTTTCTTT
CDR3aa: CASSGQGTNTEAFF

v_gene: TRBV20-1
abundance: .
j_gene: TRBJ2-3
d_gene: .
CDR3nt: TGCAGTGCTGACACCGGGGCGAAGGGAGATACGCAGTATTTT
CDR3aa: CSADTGAKGDTQYF

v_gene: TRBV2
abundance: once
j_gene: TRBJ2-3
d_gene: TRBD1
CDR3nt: TGTGCCAGCAGTCCTGGACAGGGGGCTGCAGATACGCAGTATTTT
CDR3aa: CASSPGQGAADTQYF

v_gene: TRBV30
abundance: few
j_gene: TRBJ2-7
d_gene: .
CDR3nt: TGTGCCTGGAGCCCAGGGAACTCCTACGAGCAGTACTTC
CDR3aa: CAWSPGNSYEQYF

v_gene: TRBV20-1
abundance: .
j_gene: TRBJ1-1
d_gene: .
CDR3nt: TGCAGTGCTGAACAGGGAAGGAACACTGAAGCTTTCTTT
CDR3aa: CSAEQGRNTEAFF

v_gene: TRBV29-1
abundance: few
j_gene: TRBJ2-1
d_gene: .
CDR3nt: TGCAGCGTAATGGACATGGGGGGACATGAGCAGTTCTTC
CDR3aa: CSVMDMGGHEQFF

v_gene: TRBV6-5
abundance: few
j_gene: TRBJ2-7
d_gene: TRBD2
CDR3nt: TGTGCCAGCAGTTTACTACCTCTATCTAGCGGCTCCTACGAGCAGTACTTC
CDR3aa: CASSLLPLSSGSYEQYF

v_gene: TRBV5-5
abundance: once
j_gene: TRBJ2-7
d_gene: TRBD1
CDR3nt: TGTGCCAGCAGCAGGGGACAGGGGGTCTACGAGCAGTACTTC
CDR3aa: CASSRGQGVYEQYF

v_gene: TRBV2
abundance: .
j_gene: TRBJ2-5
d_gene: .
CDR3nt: TGTGCCAGTCTTCCCCAGGGACTTCAGAAAGAGACCCAGTACTTC
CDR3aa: CASLPQGLQKETQYF

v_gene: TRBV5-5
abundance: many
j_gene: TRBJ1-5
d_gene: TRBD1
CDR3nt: TGTGCCAGCAGCCTCACGGGGACAGCGAGCAATCAGCCCCAGCATTTT
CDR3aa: CASSLTGTASNQPQHF

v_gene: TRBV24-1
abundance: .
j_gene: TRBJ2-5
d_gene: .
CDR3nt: TGTGCCACCAGTGACCTGGACAGCAAGCAAGAGACCCAGTACTTC
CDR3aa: CATSDLDSKQETQYF

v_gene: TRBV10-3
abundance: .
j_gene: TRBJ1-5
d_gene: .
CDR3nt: TGTGCCATCAGTGTTGGCGGGGGGGTCAATGAGCATTTT
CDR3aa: CAISVGGGVNEHF

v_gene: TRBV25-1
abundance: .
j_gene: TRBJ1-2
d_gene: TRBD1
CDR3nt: TGTGCCAGCAGCGACCGGGACAGGGTAAATGGCTACACCTTC
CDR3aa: CASSDRDRVNGYTF

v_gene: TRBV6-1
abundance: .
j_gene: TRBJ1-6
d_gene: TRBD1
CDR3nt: TGTGCCAGCAGTACCACAGGGGGGGATTCACCCCTCCACTTT
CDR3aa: CASSTTGGDSPLHF

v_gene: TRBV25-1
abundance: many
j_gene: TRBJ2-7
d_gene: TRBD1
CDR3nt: TGTGCCAGCAGTTCCGACAGGGCCACTTCCCCACTCTACGAGCAGTACTTC
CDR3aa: CASSSDRATSPLYEQYF

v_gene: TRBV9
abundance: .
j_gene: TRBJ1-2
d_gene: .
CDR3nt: TGTGCCAGCAGCGGCCGCTATGGCTACACCTTC
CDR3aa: CASSGRYGYTF

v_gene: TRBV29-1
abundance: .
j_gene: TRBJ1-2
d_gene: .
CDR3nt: TGCAGCGTTGAAGATCTAACAGGGAGGTACTATGGCTACACCTTC
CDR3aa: CSVEDLTGRYYGYTF

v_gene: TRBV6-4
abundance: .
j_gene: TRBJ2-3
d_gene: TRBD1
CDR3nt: TGTGCCAGCAGTGACGAAGCAGGGGGTCCCACAGATACGCAGTATTTT
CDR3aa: CASSDEAGGPTDTQYF

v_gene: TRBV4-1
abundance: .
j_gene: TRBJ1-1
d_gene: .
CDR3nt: TGCGCCAGCGGCGACCCCCGGTCCTTAAACACTGAAGCTTTCTTT
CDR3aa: CASGDPRSLNTEAFF

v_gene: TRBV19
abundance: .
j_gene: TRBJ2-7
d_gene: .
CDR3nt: TGTGCCAGTAGTATAGATCGGCAGGGGTCCTACGAGCAGTACTTC
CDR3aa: CASSIDRQGSYEQYF

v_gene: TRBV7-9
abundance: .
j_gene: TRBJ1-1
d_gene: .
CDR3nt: TGTGCCAGCGGCTTAAGCGTCACTGAAGCTCTCTTT
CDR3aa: CASGLSVTEALF

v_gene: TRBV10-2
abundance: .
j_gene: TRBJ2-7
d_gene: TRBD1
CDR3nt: TGCGCCAGCAGTGAGCGGACAGGTTACGAGCAGTACTTC
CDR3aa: CASSERTGYEQYF

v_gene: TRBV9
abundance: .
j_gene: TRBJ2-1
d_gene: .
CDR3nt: TGTGCCAGCAGCGGAAAAGAGCAGTTCTTC
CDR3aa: CASSGKEQFF

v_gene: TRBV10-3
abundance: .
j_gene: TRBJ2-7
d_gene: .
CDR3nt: TGTGCCATCAGTGCCCGGGACACTACCTACGAGCAGTACTTC
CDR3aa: CAISARDTTYEQYF

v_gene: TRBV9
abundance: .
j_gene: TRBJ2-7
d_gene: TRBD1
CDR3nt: TGTGCCAGCAGCGTAGACGGGACAGCCTACGAGCAGTACTTC
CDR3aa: CASSVDGTAYEQYF

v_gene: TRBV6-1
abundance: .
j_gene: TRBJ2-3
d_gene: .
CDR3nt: TGTGCCAGCAGTAAACTTCCGGGGGTAGATACGCAGTATTTT
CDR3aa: CASSKLPGVDTQYF

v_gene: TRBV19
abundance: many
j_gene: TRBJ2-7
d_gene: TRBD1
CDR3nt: TGTGCCAGTAGTGCCGGGACAGGGCCCTACGAGCAGTACTTC
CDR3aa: CASSAGTGPYEQYF

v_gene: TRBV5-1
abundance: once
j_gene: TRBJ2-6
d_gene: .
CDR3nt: TGCGCCAGCAGCTTGGACAGGGCGAGTGGGGCCAACGTCCTGACTTTC
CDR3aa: CASSLDRASGANVLTF

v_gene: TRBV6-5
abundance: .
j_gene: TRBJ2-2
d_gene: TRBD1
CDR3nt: TGTGCCAGCAGTTACTCGCGACAGGGGGCCGGGGAGCTGTTTTTT
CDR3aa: CASSYSRQGAGELFF

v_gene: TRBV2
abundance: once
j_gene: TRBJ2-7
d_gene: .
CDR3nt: TGTGCCAGCAGGAAGGGCAGGCAATCCACCTACGAGCAGTACTTC
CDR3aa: CASRKGRQSTYEQYF

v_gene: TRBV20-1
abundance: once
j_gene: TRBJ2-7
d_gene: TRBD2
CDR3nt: TGCAGTGCTAGAGATGACAGCGGGGGCGTCTACGAGCAGTACTTC
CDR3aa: CSARDDSGGVYEQYF

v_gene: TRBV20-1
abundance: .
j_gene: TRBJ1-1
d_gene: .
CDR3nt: TGCAGTGCCAGTAGTGTAGGGAACGCTGAAGCTTTCTTT
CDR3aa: CSASSVGNAEAFF

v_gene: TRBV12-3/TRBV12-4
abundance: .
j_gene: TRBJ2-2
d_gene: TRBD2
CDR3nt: TGTGCCAGCAGTCGGACTAGCGGGACGGGGGAGCTGTTTTTT
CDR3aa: CASSRTSGTGELFF

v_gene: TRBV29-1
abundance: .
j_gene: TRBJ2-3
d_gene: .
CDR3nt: TGCAGCGTTGCTGACCAGACAGATACGCAGTATTTT
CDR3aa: CSVADQTDTQYF

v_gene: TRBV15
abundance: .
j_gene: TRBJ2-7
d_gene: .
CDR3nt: TGTGCCACCAGCACTTGGACTCTCTCCCACTACGAGCAGTACTTC
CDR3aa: CATSTWTLSHYEQYF